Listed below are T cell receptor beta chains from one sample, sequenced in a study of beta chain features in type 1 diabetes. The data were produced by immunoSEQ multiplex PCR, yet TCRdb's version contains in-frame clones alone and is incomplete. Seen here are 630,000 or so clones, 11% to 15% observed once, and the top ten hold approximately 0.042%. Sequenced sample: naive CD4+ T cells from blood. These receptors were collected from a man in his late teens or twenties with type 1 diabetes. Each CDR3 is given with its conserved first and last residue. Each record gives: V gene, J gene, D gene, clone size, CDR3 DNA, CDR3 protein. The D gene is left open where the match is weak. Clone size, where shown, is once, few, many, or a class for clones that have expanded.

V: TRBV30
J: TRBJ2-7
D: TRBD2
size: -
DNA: TGTGCCTGGACGAAGACTAGCGGGAGGGCCTACGAGCAGTACTTC
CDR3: CAWTKTSGRAYEQYF

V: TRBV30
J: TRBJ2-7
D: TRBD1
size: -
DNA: TGTGCCTGGAGTGGACAGGGGCAAGAGCAGTACTTC
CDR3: CAWSGQGQEQYF

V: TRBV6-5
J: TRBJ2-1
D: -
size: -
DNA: TGTGCCAGCAGTTACACCACGGGGACGTACAATGAGCAGTTCTTC
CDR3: CASSYTTGTYNEQFF

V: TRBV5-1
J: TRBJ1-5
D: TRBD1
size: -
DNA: TGCGCCAGCAGCTCGGGACAGGGTGAGCCCCAGCATTTT
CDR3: CASSSGQGEPQHF

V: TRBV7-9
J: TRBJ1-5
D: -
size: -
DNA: TGTGCCAGCAGCTTACATTTGAACTCCTATAGCAATCAGCCCCAGCATTTT
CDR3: CASSLHLNSYSNQPQHF

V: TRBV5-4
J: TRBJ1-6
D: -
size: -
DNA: TGTGCCAGCACCTCCCGGGACCTTAATTCACCCCTCCACTTT
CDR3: CASTSRDLNSPLHF

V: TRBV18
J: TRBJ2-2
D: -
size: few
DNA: TGTGCCAGCTCACAGGGCAGCTTGAACACCGGGGAGCTGTTTTTT
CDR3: CASSQGSLNTGELFF

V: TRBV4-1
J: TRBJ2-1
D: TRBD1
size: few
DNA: TGCGCCAGCAGCCACTTTTACGGCCGGGACAGCTCCTACAATGAGCAGTTCTTC
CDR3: CASSHFYGRDSSYNEQFF

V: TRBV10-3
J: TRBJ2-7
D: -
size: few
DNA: TGTGCCATCACTGAGAGGGGGGACAGTTACGAGCAGTACTTC
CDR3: CAITERGDSYEQYF

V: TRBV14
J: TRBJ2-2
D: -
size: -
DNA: TGTGCCAGCAGCGGACAGTTAAACACCGGGGAGCTGTTTTTT
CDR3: CASSGQLNTGELFF

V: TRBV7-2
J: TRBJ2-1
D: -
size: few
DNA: TGTGCCAGCAGCTCCACGGAGAGGGTGGGCAATGAGCAGTTCTTC
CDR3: CASSSTERVGNEQFF

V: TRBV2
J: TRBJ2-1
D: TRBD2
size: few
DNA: TGTGCCAGCACTAGAGGTGGGACTAGCCCCTACAATGAGCAGTTCTTC
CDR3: CASTRGGTSPYNEQFF

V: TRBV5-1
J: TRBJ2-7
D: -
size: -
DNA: TGCGCCAGCACCCGGGGGACAACCGCGGCCGTCAACGAGCAGTACTTC
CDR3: CASTRGTTAAVNEQYF

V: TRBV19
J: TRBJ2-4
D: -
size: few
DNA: TGTGCCAGTAGTGGAGAAGCCAAAAACATTCAGTACTTC
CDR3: CASSGEAKNIQYF

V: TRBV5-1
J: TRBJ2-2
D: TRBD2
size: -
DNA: TGCGCCAGCAGCCCTCTAGCGGCGAACACCGGGGAGCTGTTTTTT
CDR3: CASSPLAANTGELFF

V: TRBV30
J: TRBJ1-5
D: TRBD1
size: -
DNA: TGTGCCTGGTCGCTGGGACCGGGACAGGGATATCGCAATCAGCCCCAGCATTTT
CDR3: CAWSLGPGQGYRNQPQHF

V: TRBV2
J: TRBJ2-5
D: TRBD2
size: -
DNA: TGTGCCAGCAGTGAAATTCTAGCGGGAGTTGGAGAGACCCAGTACTTC
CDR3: CASSEILAGVGETQYF

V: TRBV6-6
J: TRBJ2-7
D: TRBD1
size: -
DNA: TGTGCCAGCAGTTTGGACAGGTACTACGAGCAGTACTTC
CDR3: CASSLDRYYEQYF